This TCR beta chain came from a study of shared clonotypes between healthy human individuals. Sequencing used immunoSEQ multiplex PCR; TCRdb keeps in-frame clones, though not all of them. In the table there are a few million clones, more than 80% of which are singletons. All donors qualified as healthy HIV-negative adults and had experienced no recent acute infections or vaccinations. CD4+ cells yielded CD45RA+ naive and CD45RA-negative memory subsets. The V gene lost 1 base and the J gene lost 4 bases, with 13 bases spanning the gap. This CDR3 has 16 residues. Germline lookup yields CDR1 MGHRA and CDR2 YSYEKL.

Specimen: naive CD4+ T cells sorted from blood. Subset given: CD45RA+ positively selected. The clonotype was recovered from a man aged 18 to 29 in good health. The chain links TRBV4-1 to TRBJ1-4, with D perhaps matching TRBD1 (5 bases). The CDR3 DNA sequence: TGCGCCAGCAGCCAAGTAAGCCAGGGCCTTAATGAAAAACTGTTTTTT. Translation gives CASSQVSQGLNEKLFF.